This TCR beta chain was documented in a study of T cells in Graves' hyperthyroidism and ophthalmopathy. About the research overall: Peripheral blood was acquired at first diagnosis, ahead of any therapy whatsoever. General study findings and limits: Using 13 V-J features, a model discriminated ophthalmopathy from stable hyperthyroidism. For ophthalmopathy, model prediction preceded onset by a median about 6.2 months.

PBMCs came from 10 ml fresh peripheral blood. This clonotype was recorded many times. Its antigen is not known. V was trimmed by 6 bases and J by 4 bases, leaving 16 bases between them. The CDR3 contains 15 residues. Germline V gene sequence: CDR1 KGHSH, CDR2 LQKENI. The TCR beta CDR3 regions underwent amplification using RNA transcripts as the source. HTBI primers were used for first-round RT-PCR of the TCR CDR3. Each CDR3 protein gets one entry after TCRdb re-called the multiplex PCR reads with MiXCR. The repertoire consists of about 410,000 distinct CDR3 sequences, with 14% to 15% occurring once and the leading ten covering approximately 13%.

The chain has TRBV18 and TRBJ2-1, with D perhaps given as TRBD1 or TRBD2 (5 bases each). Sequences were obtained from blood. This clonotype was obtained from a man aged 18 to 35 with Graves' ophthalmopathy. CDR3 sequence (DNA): TGTGCCAGCTCGCTTCCGGGACCCCAGTACAATGAGCAGTTCTTC. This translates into CASSLPGPQYNEQFF.